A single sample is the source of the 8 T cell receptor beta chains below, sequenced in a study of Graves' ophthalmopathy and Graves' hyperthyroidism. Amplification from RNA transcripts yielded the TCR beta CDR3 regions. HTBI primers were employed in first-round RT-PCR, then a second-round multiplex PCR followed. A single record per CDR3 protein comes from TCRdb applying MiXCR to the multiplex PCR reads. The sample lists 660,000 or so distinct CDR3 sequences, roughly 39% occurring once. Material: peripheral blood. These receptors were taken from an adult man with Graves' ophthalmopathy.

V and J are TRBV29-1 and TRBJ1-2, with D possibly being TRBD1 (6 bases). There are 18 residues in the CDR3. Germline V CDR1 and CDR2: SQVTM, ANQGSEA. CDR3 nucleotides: TGCAGTGCTAGAGATGGGAGCCAGGGGAGGTTTAGAGCCTATGGCTACACCTTC. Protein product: CSARDGSQGRFRAYGYTF.

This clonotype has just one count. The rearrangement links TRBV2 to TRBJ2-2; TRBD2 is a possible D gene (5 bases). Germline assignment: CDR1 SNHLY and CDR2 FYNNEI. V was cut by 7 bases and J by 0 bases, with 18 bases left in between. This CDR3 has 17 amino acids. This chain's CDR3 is CASTRLGGPSNTGELFF. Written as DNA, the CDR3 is TGTGCCAGCACCAGATTGGGCGGGCCCTCGAACACCGGGGAGCTGTTTTTT.

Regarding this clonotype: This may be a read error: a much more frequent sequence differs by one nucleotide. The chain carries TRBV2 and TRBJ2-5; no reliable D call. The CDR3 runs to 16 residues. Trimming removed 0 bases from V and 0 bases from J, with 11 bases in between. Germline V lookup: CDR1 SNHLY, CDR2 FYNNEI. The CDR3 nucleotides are TGTGCCAGCAGTGAAGCGCTTCGGAAGAACCAAGAGACCCAGTACTTC. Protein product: CASSEALRKNQETQYF.

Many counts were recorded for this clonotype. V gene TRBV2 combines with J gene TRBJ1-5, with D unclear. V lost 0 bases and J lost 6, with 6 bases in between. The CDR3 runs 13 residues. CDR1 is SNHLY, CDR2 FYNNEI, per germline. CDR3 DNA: TGTGCCAGCAGTGAAGCGTCCGGTCAGCCCCAGCATTTT. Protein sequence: CASSEASGQPQHF.

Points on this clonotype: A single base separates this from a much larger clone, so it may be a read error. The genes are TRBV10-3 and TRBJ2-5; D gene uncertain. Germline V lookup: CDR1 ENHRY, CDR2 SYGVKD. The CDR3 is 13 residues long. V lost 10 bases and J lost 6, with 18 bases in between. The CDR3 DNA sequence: TGTGCCAGCAGGATGAGCCGGGTTCAGACCCAGTACTTC. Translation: CASRMSRVQTQYF.

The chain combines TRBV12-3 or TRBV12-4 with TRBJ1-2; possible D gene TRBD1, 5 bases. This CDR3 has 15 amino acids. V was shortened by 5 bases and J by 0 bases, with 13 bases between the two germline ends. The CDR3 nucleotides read TGTGCCAGCAGTCCCCCGGACACGGCTAACTATGGCTACACCTTC. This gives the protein CASSPPDTANYGYTF.

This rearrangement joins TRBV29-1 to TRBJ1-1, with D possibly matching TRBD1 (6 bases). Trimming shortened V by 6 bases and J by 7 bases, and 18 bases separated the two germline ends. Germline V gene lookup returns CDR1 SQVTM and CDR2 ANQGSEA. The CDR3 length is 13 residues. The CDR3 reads CSVAQGRGYEAFF. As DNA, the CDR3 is TGCAGCGTGGCACAGGGTCGGGGCTATGAAGCTTTCTTT. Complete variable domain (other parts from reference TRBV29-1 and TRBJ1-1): SAVISQKPSRDICQRGTSLTIQCQVDSQVTMMFWYRQQPGQSLTLIATANQGSEATYESGFVIDKFPISRPNLTFSTLTVSNMSPEDSSIYLCSVAQGRGYEAFFGQGTRLTVV.

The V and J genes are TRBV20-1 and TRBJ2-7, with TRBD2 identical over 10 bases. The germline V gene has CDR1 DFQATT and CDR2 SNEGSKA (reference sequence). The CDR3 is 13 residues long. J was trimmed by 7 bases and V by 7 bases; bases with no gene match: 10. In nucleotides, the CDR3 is TGCAGTGGATCTAGCGGGAGCGGGAATGAGCAGTACTTC. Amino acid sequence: CSGSSGSGNEQYF.